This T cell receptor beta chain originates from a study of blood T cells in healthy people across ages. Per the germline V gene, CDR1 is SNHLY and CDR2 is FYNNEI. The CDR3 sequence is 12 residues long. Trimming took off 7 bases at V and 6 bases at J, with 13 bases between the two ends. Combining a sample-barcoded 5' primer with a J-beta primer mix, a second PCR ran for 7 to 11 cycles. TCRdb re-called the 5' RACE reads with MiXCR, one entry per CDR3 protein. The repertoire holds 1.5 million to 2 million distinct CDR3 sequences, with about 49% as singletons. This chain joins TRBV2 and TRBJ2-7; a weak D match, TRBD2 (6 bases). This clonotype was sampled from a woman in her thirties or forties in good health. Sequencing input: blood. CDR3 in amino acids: CASIGGGCEQYF. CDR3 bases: TGTGCCAGCATTGGGGGAGGCTGCGAGCAGTACTTC.